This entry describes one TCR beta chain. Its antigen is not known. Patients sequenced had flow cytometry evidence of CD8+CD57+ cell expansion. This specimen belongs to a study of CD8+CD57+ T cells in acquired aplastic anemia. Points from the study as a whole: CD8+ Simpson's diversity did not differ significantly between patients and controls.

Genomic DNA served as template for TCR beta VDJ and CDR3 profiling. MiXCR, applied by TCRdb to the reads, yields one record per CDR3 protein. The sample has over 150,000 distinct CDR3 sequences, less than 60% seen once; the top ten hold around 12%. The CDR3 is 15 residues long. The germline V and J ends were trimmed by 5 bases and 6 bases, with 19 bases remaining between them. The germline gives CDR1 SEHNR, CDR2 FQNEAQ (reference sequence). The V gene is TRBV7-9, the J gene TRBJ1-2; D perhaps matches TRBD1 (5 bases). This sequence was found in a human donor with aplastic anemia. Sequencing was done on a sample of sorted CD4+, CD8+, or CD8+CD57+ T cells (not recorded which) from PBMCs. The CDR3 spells CASSPNTRGVHGYTF. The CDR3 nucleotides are TGTGCCAGCAGCCCTAACACGAGGGGAGTTCATGGCTACACCTTC.